Below, one T cell receptor beta chain is given with its context. What it recognizes is unknown. These data originate in a study of shared clonotypes between healthy human individuals. Every donor was a Caucasian adult from Nashville, Tennessee. Notes on the study in general: Generation of non-shared clonotypes was less probable than generation of clonotypes shared by all four donors. Sampling included only blood; tissue repertoires likely differ. Clonotype sharing across a few donors was observed for around 5% of naive CD4 clonotypes.

In germline, CDR1 is GTSNPN, CDR2 SVGIG (reference sequence). This CDR3 is built from 14 residues. Trimming removed 5 bases at V and 0 bases at J, with 14 bases between. Measured with immunoSEQ multiplex PCR; TCRdb has only the in-frame clones, and not every one. The sample shows approximately 2.5 million clones, approximately 92% of them seen only once. This TCR was recovered from a man aged 18 to 30 in good health. Sample: naive CD4+ T cells sorted from blood. Subset reported: CD45RA+ positively selected. J is TRBJ2-7 and V is TRBV30; D unclear. The CDR3 DNA reads as TGTGCCTGGGTGAGACAAGTGGGCTCCTACGAGCAGTACTTC. It specifies CAWVRQVGSYEQYF.